Presented here are 3 T cell receptor beta chains from one specimen sequenced in a study of control samples from healthy donors and cancer patients. Profiling relied on immunoSEQ multiplex PCR, and the TCRdb table lists in-frame clones only, not all of them. The sample comprises roughly 120,000 clones, about 94% of which are singletons, and less than 4.5% rests with the top ten. Sequenced sample: blood. These TCRs come from a man aged 25-45 years in good health.

The gene calls are TRBV5-1 and TRBJ2-5; 8 bases are a match to TRBD2. The germline V gene encodes CDR1 SGHRS and CDR2 YFSETQ. The length of the CDR3 is 15 residues. V gave up 0 bases and J gave up 5 bases; unmatched junction bases: 6. CDR3 nucleotide sequence: TGCGCCAGCAGCTTGGGTAGCGGGGTCTACGAGACCCAGTACTTC. This translates into CASSLGSGVYETQYF.

The rearrangement links TRBV25-1 to TRBJ2-2; either TRBD1 or TRBD2 may supply D (5 bases each). The germline V gene has CDR1 MGHDK and CDR2 SYGVNS. There are 15 residues in the CDR3. The V end was cut by 6 bases, the J end by 5 bases, with 16 bases between. The CDR3 nucleotides read TGTGCCAGCAGCTTTATGAGGGGAGAGACCGGGGAGCTGTTTTTT. It is translated as CASSFMRGETGELFF. Full variable domain (rest looked up from reference TRBV25-1 and TRBJ2-2): EADIYQTPRYLVIGTGKKITLECSQTMGHDKMYWYQQDPGMELHLIHYSYGVNSTEKGDLSSESTVSRIRTEHFPLTLESARPSHTSQYLCASSFMRGETGELFFGEGSRLTVL.

The chain uses TRBV13 and TRBJ2-3, with a weak D call TRBD2 (6 bases). CDR3 length equals 13 residues. Germline V gene lookup returns CDR1 PRHDT and CDR2 FYEKMQ (reference sequence). The germline V and J ends were trimmed by 10 bases and 0 bases, with 11 bases remaining between them. The CDR3 loop is CATGAGSTDTQYF. The CDR3 region has the DNA TGTGCCACCGGGGCGGGGAGCACAGATACGCAGTATTTT.